This TCR beta chain was captured in a study of cytomegalovirus exposure and HLA in healthy donors. Study-wide findings and caveats: The listing of approximately 160 TCR beta chains classed them as cytomegalovirus-associated.

Germline CDR1 LGHNT, CDR2 FRNRAP. This CDR3 is 15 amino acids long. V was shortened by 10 bases and J by 2 bases, with 19 bases between the two germline ends. Sequencing was performed with immunoSEQ multiplex PCR; in TCRdb, only in-frame clones are kept and a portion is missing. The sample records about 86,000 clones, 90% to 95% being singletons. As for this clone: Its specificity is not known.

The sequenced sample consisted of PBMCs. The sequence was collected from a man younger than 30 in good health and CMV-seronegative. The genes are TRBV12-5 and TRBJ2-3; no reliable D call. The CDR3 DNA is TGTGCTACACAACCTCGGGTCTTACTCACAGATACGCAGTATTTT. This codes for CATQPRVLLTDTQYF.